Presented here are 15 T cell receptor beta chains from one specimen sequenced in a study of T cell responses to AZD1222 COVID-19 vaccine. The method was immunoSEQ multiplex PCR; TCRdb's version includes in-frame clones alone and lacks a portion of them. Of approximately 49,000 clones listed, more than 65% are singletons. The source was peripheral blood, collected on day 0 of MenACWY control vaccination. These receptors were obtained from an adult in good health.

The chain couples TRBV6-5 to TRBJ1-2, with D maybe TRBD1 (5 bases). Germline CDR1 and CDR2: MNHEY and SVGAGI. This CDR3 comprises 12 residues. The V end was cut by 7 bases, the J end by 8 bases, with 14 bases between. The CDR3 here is CASTVGPGGYTF. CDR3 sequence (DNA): TGTGCCAGCACTGTGGGGCCGGGAGGCTACACCTTC.

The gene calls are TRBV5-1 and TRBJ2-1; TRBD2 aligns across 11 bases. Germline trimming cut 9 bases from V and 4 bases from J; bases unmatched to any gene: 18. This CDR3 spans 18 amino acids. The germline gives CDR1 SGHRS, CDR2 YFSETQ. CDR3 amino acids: CATAKNSLTSGTYNEQFF. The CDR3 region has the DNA TGCGCCACTGCTAAGAACAGCTTGACTAGCGGGACGTACAATGAGCAGTTCTTC.

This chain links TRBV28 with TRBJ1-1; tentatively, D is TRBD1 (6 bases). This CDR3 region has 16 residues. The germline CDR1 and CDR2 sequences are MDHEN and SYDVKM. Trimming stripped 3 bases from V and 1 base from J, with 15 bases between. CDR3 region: CASSFPPGVSNTEAFF. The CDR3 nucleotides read TGTGCCAGCAGTTTCCCCCCAGGGGTATCGAACACTGAAGCTTTCTTT.

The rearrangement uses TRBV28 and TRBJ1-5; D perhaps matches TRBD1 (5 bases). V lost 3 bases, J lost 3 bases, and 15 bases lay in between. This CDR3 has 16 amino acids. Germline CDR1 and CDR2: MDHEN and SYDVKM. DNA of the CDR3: TGTGCCAGCAGTTTTCGTCCAGGGAGGGTCAATCAGCCCCAGCATTTT. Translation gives CASSFRPGRVNQPQHF.

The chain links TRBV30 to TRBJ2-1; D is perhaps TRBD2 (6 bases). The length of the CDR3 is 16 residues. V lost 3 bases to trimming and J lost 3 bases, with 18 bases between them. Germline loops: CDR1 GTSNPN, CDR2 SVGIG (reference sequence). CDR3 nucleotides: TGTGCCTGGAGGGACCGACTAGGAGTAGGCTACAATGAGCAGTTCTTC. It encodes CAWRDRLGVGYNEQFF.

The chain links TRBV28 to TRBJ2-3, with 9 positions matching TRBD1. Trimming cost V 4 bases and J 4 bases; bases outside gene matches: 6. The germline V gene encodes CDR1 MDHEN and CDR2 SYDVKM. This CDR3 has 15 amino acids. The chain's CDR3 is CASSSPGTGPDTQYF. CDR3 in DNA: TGTGCCAGCAGTTCCCCCGGGACAGGGCCAGATACGCAGTATTTT.

The CDR3, as DNA: TGCAGCGTTGTCCGCCTAATGGGGCTAGCGGGGCGCGGGGATACGCAGTATTTT. Amino acids: CSVVRLMGLAGRGDTQYF. The genes are TRBV29-1 and TRBJ2-3; 9 nucleotides agree with TRBD2. The CDR3 spans 18 residues. Germline values: CDR1 SQVTM, CDR2 ANQGSEA. With 4 bases clipped from V and 6 bases from J, the junction kept 20 bases outside the gene matches.

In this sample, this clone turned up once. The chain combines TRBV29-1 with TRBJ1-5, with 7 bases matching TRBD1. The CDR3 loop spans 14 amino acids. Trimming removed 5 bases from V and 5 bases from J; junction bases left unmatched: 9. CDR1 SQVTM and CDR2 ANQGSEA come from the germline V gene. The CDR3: CSVSTGTEHQPQHF. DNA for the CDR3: TGCAGCGTTAGTACCGGGACAGAGCATCAGCCCCAGCATTTT.

The CDR3 loop is CSARREPFYNEQFF. In DNA, the CDR3 is TGCAGCGCCCGACGGGAGCCTTTTTACAATGAGCAGTTCTTC. The rearrangement uses TRBV29-1 and TRBJ2-1; perhaps TRBD2 as D (6 bases). In germline, CDR1 is SQVTM, CDR2 ANQGSEA. Trimming pared 7 bases from V and 4 bases from J, leaving 17 bases between. The CDR3 length is 14 residues.

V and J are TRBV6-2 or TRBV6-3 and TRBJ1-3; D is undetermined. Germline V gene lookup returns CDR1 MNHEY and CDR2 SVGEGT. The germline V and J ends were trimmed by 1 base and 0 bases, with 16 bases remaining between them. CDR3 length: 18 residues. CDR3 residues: CASSYYRTVGSSGNTIYF. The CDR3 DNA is TGTGCCAGCAGTTACTATAGGACGGTGGGGAGCTCTGGAAACACCATATATTTT.

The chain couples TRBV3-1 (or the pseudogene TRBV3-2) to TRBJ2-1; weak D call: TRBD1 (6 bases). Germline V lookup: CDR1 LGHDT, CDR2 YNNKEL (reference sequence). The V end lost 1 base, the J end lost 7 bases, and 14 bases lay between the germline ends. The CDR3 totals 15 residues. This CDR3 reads CASSQVGLGGNEQFF. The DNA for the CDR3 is TGTGCCAGCAGCCAAGTGGGTCTAGGGGGAAATGAGCAGTTCTTC.

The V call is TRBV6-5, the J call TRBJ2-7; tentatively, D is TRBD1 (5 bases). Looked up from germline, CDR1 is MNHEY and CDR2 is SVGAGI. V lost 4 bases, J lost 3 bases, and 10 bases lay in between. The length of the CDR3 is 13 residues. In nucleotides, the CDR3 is TGTGCCAGCAGTTGGGGCAGCGACTACGAGCAGTACTTC. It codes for CASSWGSDYEQYF.

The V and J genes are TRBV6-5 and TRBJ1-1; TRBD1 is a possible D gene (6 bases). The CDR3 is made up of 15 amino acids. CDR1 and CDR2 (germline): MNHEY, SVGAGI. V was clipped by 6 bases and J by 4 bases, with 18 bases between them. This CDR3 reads CASSKLTGTGTEAFF. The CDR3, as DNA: TGTGCCAGCAGCAAGTTAACAGGGACGGGCACTGAAGCTTTCTTT.

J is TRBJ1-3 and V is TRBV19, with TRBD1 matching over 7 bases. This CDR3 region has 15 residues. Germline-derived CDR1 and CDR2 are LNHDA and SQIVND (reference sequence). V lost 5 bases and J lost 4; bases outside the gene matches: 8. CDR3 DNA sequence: TGTGCCAGTAGTGACCGGGACAGAGGAGGAAACACCATATATTTT. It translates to CASSDRDRGGNTIYF.

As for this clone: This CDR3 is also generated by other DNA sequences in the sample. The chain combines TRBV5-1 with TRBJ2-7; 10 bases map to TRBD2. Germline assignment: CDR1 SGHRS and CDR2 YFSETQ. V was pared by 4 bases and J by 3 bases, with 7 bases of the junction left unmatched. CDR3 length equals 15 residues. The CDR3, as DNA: TGCGCCAGCAGCCTCTTGCCTAGCGGGAGCTACGAGCAGTACTTC. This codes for CASSLLPSGSYEQYF.